The sequence of this T cell receptor beta chain was determined in a study of T cells expressing NK-cell markers. As for this clonotype: Its antigen is currently unknown.

Germline V gene sequence: CDR1 SGHAT, CDR2 FQNNGV. The CDR3 length is 15 residues. Beta-chain TCR cDNA was generated via 5'RACE template switching with UMIs. TCRdb reprocessed the 5' RACE reads and keeps a single row for each CDR3 protein, giving no DNA. This table lists a few hundred thousand distinct CDR3 sequences. Notes on the study in general: Top CD8+ clonotypes included the dominant CD3+CD56+NKG2C+ clonotypes in roughly 6 donors.

The source material was blood T cells: a sorted CD56 or NKG2C T cell subset, CD4+ or CD8+ T cells, or bulk PBMC T cells (not recorded which). The receptor's source is a man aged 18-75 years in good health. The genes are TRBV11-2 and TRBJ1-2; the D call of TRBD1 rests on TCRdb alone, since no DNA is present to check it. CDR3 residues: CASSLDSQGADGYTF.